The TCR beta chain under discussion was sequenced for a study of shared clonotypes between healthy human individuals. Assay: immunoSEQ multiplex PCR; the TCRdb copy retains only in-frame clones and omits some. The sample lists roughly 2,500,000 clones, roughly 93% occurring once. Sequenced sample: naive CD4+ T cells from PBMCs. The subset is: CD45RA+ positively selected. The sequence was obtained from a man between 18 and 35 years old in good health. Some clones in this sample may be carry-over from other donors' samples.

CDR3 sequence reads: CASRKSGETQYF. The CDR3, as DNA: TGTGCCAGCAGGAAATCTGGCGAGACCCAGTACTTC. V gene TRBV27 combines with J gene TRBJ2-5, with no clear D. The germline CDR1 and CDR2 sequences are MNHEY and SMNVEV (reference sequence). Trimming took off 6 bases at V and 5 bases at J, with 10 bases between the two ends. This CDR3 is built from 12 residues.